Listed below are T cell receptor beta chains from one sample, sequenced in a study of radiotherapy plus CTLA-4 blockade in lung cancer. This table comes from immunoSEQ multiplex PCR, and its TCRdb copy is limited to in-frame clones, with some not included. The data show 48,000 or so clones, with roughly 86% seen just once and around 5.1% held by the top ten. Sequences were derived from peripheral blood, sampled from a patient treated with radiotherapy plus ipilimumab. These TCRs come from a human donor with non-small cell lung cancer whose response to radiotherapy plus ipilimumab could not be evaluated. CDR3s include the opening cysteine and the closing phenylalanine or tryptophan. Fields, in order: V gene, CDR3 length, J gene, clone size, D gene, CDR3 protein, CDR3 DNA. The D gene is left open where the match is weak. Only part of the rows carry a size: once, few, many, or a class if the clone is expanded.

V: TRBV4-3; length: 13; J: TRBJ2-7; size: -; D: -; CDR3: CASSQEPRYEQYF; DNA: TGCGCCAGCAGCCAAGAGCCCAGATACGAGCAGTACTTC
V: TRBV19; length: 14; J: TRBJ1-1; size: few; D: -; CDR3: CASSRRAQNTEAFF; DNA: TGTGCCAGTAGTAGGCGGGCCCAGAACACTGAAGCTTTCTTT
V: TRBV28; length: 14; J: TRBJ1-1; size: -; D: TRBD1; CDR3: CASSLWTGNTEAFF; DNA: TGTGCCAGCAGTTTGTGGACAGGGAACACTGAAGCTTTCTTT
V: TRBV19; length: 15; J: TRBJ1-2; size: -; D: -; CDR3: CASSIRGDPNYGYTF; DNA: TGTGCCAGTAGTATCCGCGGAGACCCCAACTATGGCTACACCTTC
V: TRBV4-3; length: 17; J: TRBJ2-1; size: -; D: TRBD2; CDR3: CASSQDQASGNYNEQFF; DNA: TGCGCCAGCAGCCAAGATCAGGCTAGCGGAAATTACAATGAGCAGTTCTTC
V: TRBV7-8; length: 12; J: TRBJ2-7; size: -; D: -; CDR3: CASSLGLNEQYF; DNA: TGTGCCAGCAGCTTAGGACTCAACGAGCAGTACTTC
V: TRBV7-2; length: 13; J: TRBJ2-7; size: -; D: -; CDR3: CASTRFVSDEQYF; DNA: TGTGCCAGCACCCGATTTGTGTCAGACGAGCAGTACTTC
V: TRBV6-4; length: 14; J: TRBJ1-5; size: -; D: -; CDR3: CASSPSIGGQPQHF; DNA: TGTGCCAGCAGCCCAAGCATCGGCGGGCAGCCCCAGCATTTT
V: TRBV7-9; length: 14; J: TRBJ1-1; size: -; D: -; CDR3: CASSSRGGHTEAFF; DNA: TGTGCCAGCAGCTCGAGGGGGGGGCACACTGAAGCTTTCTTT
V: TRBV2; length: 14; J: TRBJ2-1; size: -; D: -; CDR3: CASNPGVTYNEQFF; DNA: TGTGCCAGCAACCCGGGAGTGACTTACAATGAGCAGTTCTTC
V: TRBV7-9; length: 17; J: TRBJ2-1; size: -; D: TRBD2; CDR3: CASSPREAGVSYNEQFF; DNA: TGTGCCAGCAGCCCCCGAGAAGCGGGAGTGTCATACAATGAGCAGTTCTTC
V: TRBV19; length: 17; J: TRBJ2-1; size: few; D: TRBD2; CDR3: CASSPRTSGRARNEQFF; DNA: TGTGCCAGTAGTCCTAGGACTAGCGGGAGGGCCCGAAATGAGCAGTTCTTC
V: TRBV5-1; length: 14; J: TRBJ1-4; size: -; D: -; CDR3: CASSSQGKGEKLFF; DNA: TGCGCCAGCAGCTCACAGGGTAAAGGTGAAAAACTGTTTTTT
V: TRBV28; length: 16; J: TRBJ1-4; size: -; D: -; CDR3: CASSFPAGRENEKLFF; DNA: TGTGCCAGCAGTTTCCCGGCGGGACGGGAGAATGAAAAACTGTTTTTT
V: TRBV28; length: 17; J: TRBJ1-2; size: -; D: TRBD1; CDR3: CASSFGQGRIGNYGYTF; DNA: TGTGCCAGCAGTTTTGGACAGGGTCGGATTGGGAACTATGGCTACACCTTC
V: TRBV6-5; length: 14; J: TRBJ2-7; size: -; D: TRBD1; CDR3: CASSLGQGAYEQYF; DNA: TGTGCCAGCAGTCTCGGACAGGGGGCGTACGAGCAGTACTTC
V: TRBV19; length: 16; J: TRBJ2-3; size: -; D: -; CDR3: CASSIVWRDGPDTQYF; DNA: TGTGCCAGTAGTATAGTATGGCGGGACGGGCCAGATACGCAGTATTTT
V: TRBV5-1; length: 18; J: TRBJ1-2; size: few; D: TRBD1; CDR3: CASSLSSGQGWSNYGYTF; DNA: TGCGCCAGCAGCTTGTCTTCGGGACAGGGTTGGAGTAACTATGGCTACACCTTC
V: TRBV29-1; length: 14; J: TRBJ2-3; size: once; D: -; CDR3: CSVEGASSTDTQYF; DNA: TGCAGCGTTGAGGGCGCTTCTAGCACAGATACGCAGTATTTT
V: TRBV28; length: 13; J: TRBJ2-4; size: -; D: -; CDR3: CASSSGGAHIQYF; DNA: TGTGCCAGCAGTTCGGGTGGGGCGCACATTCAGTACTTC
V: TRBV7-9; length: 14; J: TRBJ1-2; size: -; D: TRBD1; CDR3: CASSHRDSPYGYTF; DNA: TGTGCCAGCAGCCATCGGGACAGTCCCTATGGCTACACCTTC
V: TRBV28; length: 15; J: TRBJ2-5; size: once; D: TRBD2; CDR3: CASRLAGVGQETQYF; DNA: TGTGCCAGCAGACTAGCGGGAGTAGGCCAAGAGACCCAGTACTTC
V: TRBV19; length: 14; J: TRBJ2-2; size: -; D: -; CDR3: CASSLQATIGELFF; DNA: TGTGCCAGTAGCCTCCAGGCAACGATCGGGGAGCTGTTTTTT
V: TRBV9; length: 15; J: TRBJ2-7; size: -; D: TRBD1; CDR3: CASSVEGQGLNEQYF; DNA: TGTGCCAGCAGCGTGGAGGGACAGGGATTAAATGAGCAGTACTTC
V: TRBV6-5; length: 16; J: TRBJ2-2; size: -; D: -; CDR3: CASSYSSGTSTGELFF; DNA: TGTGCCAGCAGTTACTCGAGTGGGACAAGCACCGGGGAGCTGTTTTTT
V: TRBV7-9; length: 14; J: TRBJ1-2; size: -; D: -; CDR3: CASSLRGGSDGYTF; DNA: TGTGCCAGCAGCCTCCGCGGAGGATCGGATGGCTACACCTTC
V: TRBV4-3; length: 17; J: TRBJ2-2; size: -; D: -; CDR3: CASSQVGAGTYTGELFF; DNA: TGCGCCAGCAGCCAAGTTGGTGCCGGGACTTATACCGGGGAGCTGTTTTTT
V: TRBV7-9; length: 13; J: TRBJ2-7; size: -; D: TRBD1; CDR3: CASGLTGGHEQYF; DNA: TGTGCCAGCGGGTTGACAGGGGGCCACGAGCAGTACTTC
V: TRBV21-1; length: 18; J: TRBJ2-1; size: -; D: -; CDR3: CASSKVGRVWDSYNEQFF; DNA: TGTGCCAGCAGCAAAGTTGGCAGGGTGTGGGACAGTTACAATGAGCAGTTCTTC
V: TRBV23-1; length: 12; J: TRBJ2-1; size: -; D: -; CDR3: CASSRATNEQFF; DNA: TGCGCCAGCAGTCGGGCCACCAATGAGCAGTTCTTC
V: TRBV19; length: 15; J: TRBJ1-1; size: -; D: -; CDR3: CATHGRGALNTEAFF; DNA: TGTGCCACCCACGGTCGGGGGGCTTTGAACACTGAAGCTTTCTTT
V: TRBV20-1; length: 11; J: TRBJ2-1; size: -; D: TRBD1; CDR3: CSASSGGEQFF; DNA: TGCAGTGCATCGTCAGGGGGCGAGCAGTTCTTC
V: TRBV4-3; length: 15; J: TRBJ2-7; size: -; D: -; CDR3: CASSQDSTRSYEQYF; DNA: TGCGCCAGCAGCCAAGATAGTACGCGCTCCTACGAGCAGTACTTC
V: TRBV30; length: 12; J: TRBJ1-1; size: -; D: -; CDR3: CACKTGNTEAFF; DNA: TGTGCCTGCAAAACAGGGAACACTGAAGCTTTCTTT
V: TRBV7-9; length: 14; J: TRBJ2-7; size: -; D: TRBD1; CDR3: CASSLGDSLGEQYF; DNA: TGTGCCAGCAGCTTAGGGGACAGCCTTGGCGAGCAGTACTTC
V: TRBV19; length: 12; J: TRBJ1-2; size: -; D: TRBD1; CDR3: CASSLQGNGYTF; DNA: TGTGCCAGTAGTTTACAGGGGAATGGCTACACCTTC
V: TRBV4-3; length: 16; J: TRBJ2-3; size: -; D: -; CDR3: CASSQETTGYTDTQYF; DNA: TGCGCCAGCAGCCAAGAGACGACGGGGTACACAGATACGCAGTATTTT
V: TRBV10-1; length: 14; J: TRBJ2-5; size: -; D: TRBD1; CDR3: CASRTRGLQETQYF; DNA: TGCGCCAGCAGAACCAGGGGGCTGCAAGAGACCCAGTACTTC
V: TRBV6-1; length: 16; J: TRBJ2-1; size: -; D: TRBD2; CDR3: CASSAWTSGPYNEQFF; DNA: TGTGCCAGCAGTGCTTGGACTAGCGGGCCCTACAATGAGCAGTTCTTC
V: TRBV25-1; length: 14; J: TRBJ2-1; size: -; D: TRBD2; CDR3: CASSASGSYNEQFF; DNA: TGTGCCAGCTCTGCTAGCGGCTCCTACAATGAGCAGTTCTTC
V: TRBV7-2; length: 14; J: TRBJ1-4; size: -; D: -; CDR3: CASSQGITNEKLFF; DNA: TGTGCCAGCAGCCAGGGGATCACTAATGAAAAACTGTTTTTT
V: TRBV5-1; length: 13; J: TRBJ2-7; size: few; D: -; CDR3: CASSEPGLYEQYF; DNA: TGCGCCAGTTCCGAGCCAGGGCTCTACGAGCAGTACTTC
V: TRBV7-6; length: 14; J: TRBJ2-7; size: -; D: -; CDR3: CASSLGTAPYEQYF; DNA: TGTGCCAGCAGCTTAGGGACAGCCCCCTACGAGCAGTACTTC
V: TRBV5-1; length: 17; J: TRBJ2-2; size: -; D: TRBD2; CDR3: CASSPRGAGGSTGELFF; DNA: TGCGCCAGCAGCCCCCGCGGAGCGGGAGGGAGTACCGGGGAGCTGTTTTTT
V: TRBV5-1; length: 14; J: TRBJ1-1; size: -; D: -; CDR3: CASSLASGNTEAFF; DNA: TGCGCCAGCAGCTTGGCCAGCGGGAACACTGAAGCTTTCTTT
V: TRBV6-5; length: 15; J: TRBJ2-2; size: few; D: TRBD2; CDR3: CASTGTSGYTGELFF; DNA: TGTGCCAGCACCGGGACTAGCGGATACACCGGGGAGCTGTTTTTT
V: TRBV6-6; length: 15; J: TRBJ1-1; size: -; D: TRBD1; CDR3: CASSGDRGGNTEAFF; DNA: TGTGCCAGCAGCGGGGACAGGGGGGGGAACACTGAAGCTTTCTTT
V: TRBV6-6; length: 15; J: TRBJ1-5; size: -; D: -; CDR3: CASSYGHISNQPQHF; DNA: TGTGCCAGCAGTTACGGGCATATTAGCAATCAGCCCCAGCATTTT
V: TRBV30; length: 13; J: TRBJ1-1; size: -; D: -; CDR3: CAWSVSPTGSGFF; DNA: TGTGCCTGGAGTGTATCCCCAACAGGGAGCGGTTTCTTT
V: TRBV6-6; length: 12; J: TRBJ1-1; size: -; D: -; CDR3: CASVRGNTEAFF; DNA: TGTGCCAGCGTACGGGGGAACACTGAAGCTTTCTTT
V: TRBV28; length: 15; J: TRBJ2-7; size: -; D: TRBD1; CDR3: CASSLLGQGAYEQYF; DNA: TGTGCCAGCAGTTTGTTGGGACAGGGGGCCTACGAGCAGTACTTC
V: TRBV9; length: 17; J: TRBJ2-1; size: -; D: TRBD2; CDR3: CASSVGLAGGSYNEQFF; DNA: TGTGCCAGCAGCGTAGGGCTAGCGGGAGGCTCCTACAATGAGCAGTTCTTC
V: TRBV28; length: 15; J: TRBJ2-2; size: -; D: -; CDR3: CASSLVGVSTGELFF; DNA: TGTGCCAGCAGTTTAGTAGGAGTTAGCACCGGGGAGCTGTTTTTT
V: TRBV10-3; length: 13; J: TRBJ2-5; size: -; D: -; CDR3: CAISESSEGTQYF; DNA: TGTGCCATCAGTGAGTCGAGTGAGGGGACCCAGTACTTC
V: TRBV19; length: 15; J: TRBJ2-1; size: -; D: TRBD1; CDR3: CASSILGQGYNEQFF; DNA: TGTGCCAGTAGTATTTTGGGACAGGGCTACAATGAGCAGTTCTTC